What follows is one TCR beta chain and its context. What it recognizes is unknown. A split of CD4+ cells into CD45RA+ naive and CD45RA-negative memory subsets was performed. This entry belongs to a study of shared clonotypes between healthy human individuals. Findings and caveats of the study: An anticipated effect of sequencing depth on clonotype sharing among donors was recognized.

The germline V gene encodes CDR1 SGHRS and CDR2 YFSETQ. The V and J ends lost 0 bases and 5 bases, in that order; junction bases with no gene match: 7. The CDR3 contains 15 residues. Here immunoSEQ multiplex PCR was the method, and the copy in TCRdb shows in-frame clones only, minus some. This table holds about a million clones, around 74% found once. Sequencing used memory CD4+ T cells sorted from blood. Subset specified: CD45RA-negative fraction. This receptor was taken from a young man in good health. This chain joins TRBV5-1 and TRBJ2-5, with 7 bases lining up with TRBD2. Here the CDR3 reads CASSLEERGWETQYF. CDR3 nucleotide sequence: TGCGCCAGCAGCTTGGAAGAGCGGGGTTGGGAGACCCAGTACTTC.